The 10 T cell receptor beta chains below all came from one sample that was sequenced in a study of CD49a tissue-resident CD8 T cells in human skin. Produced via immunoSEQ multiplex PCR; TCRdb's table is partial and in-frame only. The sample consists of under 1,000 clones, approximately 61% of them appearing once. The sequenced sample consisted of CLA- CD8+ effector memory T cells sorted from blood. Source of these receptors: a human donor in good health.

This clone was seen more than once but under ten times. The chain employs TRBV6-4 and TRBJ2-1; 11 bases align to TRBD2. Germline lookup yields CDR1 MRHNA and CDR2 SNTAGT. Losses at the gene ends were 4 bases for V and 8 bases for J; bases not matched to a gene: 10. The CDR3 totals 16 residues. This chain's CDR3 is CASSVVAGGPRDEQFF. For the CDR3, the DNA is TGTGCCAGCAGTGTGGTAGCGGGAGGGCCCCGCGATGAGCAGTTCTTC.

V is TRBV6-4 and J is TRBJ2-1, with D possibly being TRBD1 (6 bases). The CDR3 loop spans 15 amino acids. V was shortened by 2 bases and J by 3 bases, with 11 bases between the two germline ends. Germline loops: CDR1 MRHNA, CDR2 SNTAGT. CDR3 in amino acids: CASSDPGTHYNEQFF. CDR3 sequence (DNA): TGTGCCAGCAGTGACCCCGGGACACACTACAATGAGCAGTTCTTC.

J is TRBJ1-1 and V is TRBV21-1; the table assigns TRBD1, which was not confirmed against the DNA. TRBV21-1 is a listed pseudogene. The CDR3 is made up of 12 amino acids. CDR3 loop: CASSKGQVEAFF. The CDR3, as DNA: TGTGCCAGCAGCAAGGGACAGGTTGAAGCTTTCTTT.

This sequence joins TRBV4-3 and TRBJ2-6, with TRBD1 matching over 8 bases. Germline assignment: CDR1 LGHNA and CDR2 YSLEER. The CDR3 is made up of 21 amino acids. V lost 3 bases to trimming and J lost 0 bases; unmatched junction nucleotides: 16. CDR3 loop: CASSHVRTGPTHNSGANVLTF. CDR3 sequence (DNA): TGCGCCAGCAGCCACGTACGGACAGGGCCAACTCATAACTCTGGGGCCAACGTCCTGACTTTC.

The chain employs TRBV19 and TRBJ2-7; 8 nucleotides line up with TRBD2. V lost 3 bases, J lost 4 bases, and 8 bases stayed unmatched. Germline CDR1 LNHDA, CDR2 SQIVND (reference sequence). The CDR3 runs to 15 residues. This CDR3 is CASSMGTGGPYEQYF. The DNA for the CDR3 is TGTGCCAGTAGTATGGGAACGGGAGGGCCGTACGAGCAGTACTTC.

This clone showed up just once. This rearrangement joins TRBV19 to TRBJ1-1; TRBD1 might be the D (5 bases). V dropped 3 bases and J dropped 3 bases, with 14 bases sitting between them. In germline, CDR1 is LNHDA, CDR2 SQIVND (reference sequence). The CDR3 has 15 amino acids. The CDR3 nucleotides read TGTGCCAGTAGTATGGGGGACTTCGGGGACACTGAAGCTTTCTTT. Translated, it gives CASSMGDFGDTEAFF. Using reference TRBV19 and TRBJ1-1 for the parts outside the CDR3, the full variable domain is DGGITQSPKYLFRKEGQNVTLSCEQNLNHDAMYWYRQDPGQGLRLIYYSQIVNDFQKGDIAEGYSVSREKKESFPLTVTSAQKNPTAFYLCASSMGDFGDTEAFFGQGTRLTVV.

In this sample, this clone turned up a few times. CDR3 region: CASSNLGLNQPQHF. The CDR3 DNA reads TGTGCCAGCAGTAATTTGGGACTCAATCAGCCCCAGCATTTT. The chain has TRBV28 and TRBJ1-5; TRBD1 is a possible D gene (5 bases). This CDR3 is 14 amino acids long. Trimming took off 5 bases at V and 3 bases at J, with 11 bases between the two ends. CDR1 is MDHEN, CDR2 SYDVKM, per germline.

This clone showed up just a few times. The rearrangement joins TRBV6-1 to TRBJ2-2, with 10 bases that match TRBD2. The germline V gene encodes CDR1 MNHNS and CDR2 SASEGT. After removal of 6 bases from V and 7 bases from J, the junction contained 14 bases not matched to a gene. The CDR3 loop spans 17 amino acids. The CDR3, as DNA: TGTGCCAGCAGGGAACTCGACCAGCGGGGGGGCGTCGGGGAGCTGTTTTTT. Amino acid sequence: CASRELDQRGGVGELFF.

V and J are TRBV6-1 and TRBJ2-7; D call uncertain. The ends were cut back, 0 bases at V and 7 bases at J, with 13 bases in the middle. Germline V CDR1 and CDR2: MNHNS, SASEGT. The CDR3 totals 14 residues. As DNA, the CDR3 is TGTGCCAGCAGTGAAGCGGTCCCCGCATGGGAGCAGTACGTC. Its translation: CASSEAVPAWEQYV.

The chain has TRBV18 and TRBJ2-3; 8 bases are a match to TRBD1. J gave up 3 bases and V 6 bases, and 11 bases lay outside the gene matches. The CDR3 extends over 16 amino acids. Germline CDR1 is KGHSH and CDR2 is LQKENI. CDR3 region: CASSVFTGGPTDTQYF. CDR3 nucleotides: TGTGCCAGCTCCGTTTTCACAGGGGGGCCGACAGATACGCAGTATTTT.